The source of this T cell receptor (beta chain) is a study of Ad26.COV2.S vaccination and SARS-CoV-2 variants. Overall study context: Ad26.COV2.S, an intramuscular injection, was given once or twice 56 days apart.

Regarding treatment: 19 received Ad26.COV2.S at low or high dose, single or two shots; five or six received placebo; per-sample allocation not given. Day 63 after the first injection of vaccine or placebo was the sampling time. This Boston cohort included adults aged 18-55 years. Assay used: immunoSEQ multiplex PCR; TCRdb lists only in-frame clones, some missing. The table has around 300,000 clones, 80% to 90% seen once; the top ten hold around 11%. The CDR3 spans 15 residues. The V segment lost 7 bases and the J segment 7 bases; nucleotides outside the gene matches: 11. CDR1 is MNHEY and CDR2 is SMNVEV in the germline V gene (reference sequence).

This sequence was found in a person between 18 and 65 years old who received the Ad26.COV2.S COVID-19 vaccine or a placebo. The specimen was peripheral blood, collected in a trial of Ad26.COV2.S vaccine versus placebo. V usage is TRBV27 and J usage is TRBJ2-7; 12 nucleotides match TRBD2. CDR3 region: CASTGWTSGALEQYF. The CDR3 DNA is TGTGCCAGCACCGGGTGGACTAGCGGGGCGCTGGAGCAGTACTTC.